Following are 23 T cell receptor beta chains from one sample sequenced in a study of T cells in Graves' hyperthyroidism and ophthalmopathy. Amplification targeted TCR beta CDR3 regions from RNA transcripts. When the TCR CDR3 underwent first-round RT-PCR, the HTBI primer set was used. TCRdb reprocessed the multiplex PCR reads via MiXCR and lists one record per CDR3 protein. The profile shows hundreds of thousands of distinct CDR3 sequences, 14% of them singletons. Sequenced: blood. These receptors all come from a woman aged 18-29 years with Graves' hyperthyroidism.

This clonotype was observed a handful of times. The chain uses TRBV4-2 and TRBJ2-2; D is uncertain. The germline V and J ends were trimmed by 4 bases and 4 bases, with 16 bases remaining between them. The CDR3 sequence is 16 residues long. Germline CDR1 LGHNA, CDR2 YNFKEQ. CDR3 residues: CASSLQWTDPTGELFF. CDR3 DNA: TGTGCCAGCAGCCTCCAGTGGACGGACCCCACCGGGGAGCTGTTTTTT.

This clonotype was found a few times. CDR3 loop: CASSLEMDEKLFF. CDR3 nucleotides: TGTGCCAGCAGTTTGGAGATGGATGAAAAACTGTTTTTT. The rearrangement uses TRBV12-3 or TRBV12-4 and TRBJ1-4; D gene ambiguous. Trimming pared 3 bases from V and 6 bases from J, leaving 8 bases between. This CDR3 region has 13 residues.

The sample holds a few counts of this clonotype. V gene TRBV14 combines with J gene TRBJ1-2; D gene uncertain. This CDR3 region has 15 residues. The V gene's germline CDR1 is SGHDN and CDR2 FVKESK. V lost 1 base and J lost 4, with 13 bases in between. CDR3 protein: CASSQGPYSTYGYTF. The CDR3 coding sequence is TGTGCCAGCAGCCAAGGACCCTACAGTACCTATGGCTACACCTTC. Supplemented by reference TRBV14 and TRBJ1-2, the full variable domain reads EAGVTQFPSHSVIEKGQTVTLRCDPISGHDNLYWYRRVMGKEIKFLLHFVKESKQDESGMPNNRFLAERTGGTYSTLKVQPAELEDSGVYFCASSQGPYSTYGYTFGSGTRLTVV.

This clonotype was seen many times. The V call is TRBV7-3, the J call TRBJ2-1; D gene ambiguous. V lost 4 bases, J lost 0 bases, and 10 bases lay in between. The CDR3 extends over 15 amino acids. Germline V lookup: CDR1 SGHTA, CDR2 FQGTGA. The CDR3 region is CASSSASNSYNEQFF. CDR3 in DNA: TGTGCCAGCAGCTCGGCTAGTAACTCCTACAATGAGCAGTTCTTC.

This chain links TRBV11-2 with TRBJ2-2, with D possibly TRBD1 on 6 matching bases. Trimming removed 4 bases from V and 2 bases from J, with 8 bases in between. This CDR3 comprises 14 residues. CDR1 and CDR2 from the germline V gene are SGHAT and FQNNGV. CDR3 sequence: CASSWGHNTGELFF. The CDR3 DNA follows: TGTGCCAGCAGCTGGGGACATAACACCGGGGAGCTGTTTTTT.

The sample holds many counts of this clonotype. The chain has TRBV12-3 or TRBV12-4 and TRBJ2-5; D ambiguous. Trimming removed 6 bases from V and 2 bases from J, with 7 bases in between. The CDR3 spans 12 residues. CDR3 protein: CASSVYQETQYF. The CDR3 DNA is TGTGCCAGCAGCGTCTATCAAGAGACCCAGTACTTC.

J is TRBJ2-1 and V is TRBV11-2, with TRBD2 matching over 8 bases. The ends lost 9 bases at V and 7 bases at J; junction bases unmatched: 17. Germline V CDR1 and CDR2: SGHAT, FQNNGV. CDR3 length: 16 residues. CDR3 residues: CASSTPSAGVVNEQFF. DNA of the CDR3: TGTGCCAGTAGTACCCCGTCAGCGGGAGTGGTGAATGAGCAGTTCTTC.

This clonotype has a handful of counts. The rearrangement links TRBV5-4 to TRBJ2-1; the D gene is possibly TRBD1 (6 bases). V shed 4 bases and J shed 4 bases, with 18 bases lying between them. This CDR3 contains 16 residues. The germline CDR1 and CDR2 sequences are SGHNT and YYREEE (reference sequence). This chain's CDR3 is CASSSRDRIRYNEQFF. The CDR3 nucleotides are TGTGCCAGCAGCAGTCGCGACAGGATCAGATACAATGAGCAGTTCTTC.

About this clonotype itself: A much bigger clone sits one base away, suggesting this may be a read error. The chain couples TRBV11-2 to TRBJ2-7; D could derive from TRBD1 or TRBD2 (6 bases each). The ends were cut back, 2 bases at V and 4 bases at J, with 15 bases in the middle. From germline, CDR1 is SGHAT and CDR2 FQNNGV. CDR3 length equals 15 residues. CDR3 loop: CASSLRGAPVYEQYF. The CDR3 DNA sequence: TGTGCCAGCAGCTTAAGGGGGGCGCCGGTTTACGAGCAGTACTTC.

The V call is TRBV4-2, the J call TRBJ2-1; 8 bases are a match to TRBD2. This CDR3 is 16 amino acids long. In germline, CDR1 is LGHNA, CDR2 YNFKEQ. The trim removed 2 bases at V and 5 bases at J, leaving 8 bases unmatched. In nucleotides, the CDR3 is TGTGCCAGCAGCCAAAGGGGGAGCGGGGGAGACAATGAGCAGTTCTTC. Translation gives CASSQRGSGGDNEQFF.

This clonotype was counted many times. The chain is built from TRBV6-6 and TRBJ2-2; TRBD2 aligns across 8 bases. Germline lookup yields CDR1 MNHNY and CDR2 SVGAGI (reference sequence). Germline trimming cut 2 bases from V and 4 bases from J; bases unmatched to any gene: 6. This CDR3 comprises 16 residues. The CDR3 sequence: CASSYTLAARTGELFF. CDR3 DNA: TGTGCCAGCAGTTACACACTAGCGGCTCGCACCGGGGAGCTGTTTTTT.

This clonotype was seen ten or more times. For the CDR3, the DNA is TGTGCCAGCTCACCAGTTGGGAGACTAGCGGAAGAGACCCAGTACTTC. This translates into CASSPVGRLAEETQYF. The chain uses TRBV18 and TRBJ2-5; TRBD2 matches at 9 bases. Trimming took 2 bases from V and 3 from J; bases not matched to a gene: 7. The CDR3 loop spans 16 amino acids. The V gene's germline CDR1 is KGHSH and CDR2 LQKENI. Based on the CDR3 plus reference TRBV18 and TRBJ2-5, the full variable domain is NAGVMQNPRHLVRRRGQEARLRCSPMKGHSHVYWYRQLPEEGLKFMVYLQKENIIDESGMPKERFSAEFPKEGPSILRIQQVVRGDSAAYFCASSPVGRLAEETQYFGPGTRLLVL.

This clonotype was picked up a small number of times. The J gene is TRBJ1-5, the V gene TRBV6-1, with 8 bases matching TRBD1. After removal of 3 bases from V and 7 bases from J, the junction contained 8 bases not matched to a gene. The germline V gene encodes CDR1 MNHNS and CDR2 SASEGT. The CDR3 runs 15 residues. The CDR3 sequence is CASSEVGQGRQPQHF. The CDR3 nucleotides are TGTGCCAGCAGTGAGGTCGGACAGGGTAGACAGCCCCAGCATTTT.

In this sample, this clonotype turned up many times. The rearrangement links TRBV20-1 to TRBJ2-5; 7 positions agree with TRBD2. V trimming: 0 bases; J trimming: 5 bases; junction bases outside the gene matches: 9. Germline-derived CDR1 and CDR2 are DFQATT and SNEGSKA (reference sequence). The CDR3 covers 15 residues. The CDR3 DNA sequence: TGCAGTGCTAGAGATCCGGGGGAGGGCCAGGAGACCCAGTACTTC. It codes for CSARDPGEGQETQYF.

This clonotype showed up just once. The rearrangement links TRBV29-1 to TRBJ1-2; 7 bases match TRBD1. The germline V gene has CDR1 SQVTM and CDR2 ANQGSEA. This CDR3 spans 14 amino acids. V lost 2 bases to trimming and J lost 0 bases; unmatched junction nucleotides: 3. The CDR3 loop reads CSVETGQTNYGYTF. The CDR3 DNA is TGCAGCGTTGAAACGGGACAGACTAACTATGGCTACACCTTC.

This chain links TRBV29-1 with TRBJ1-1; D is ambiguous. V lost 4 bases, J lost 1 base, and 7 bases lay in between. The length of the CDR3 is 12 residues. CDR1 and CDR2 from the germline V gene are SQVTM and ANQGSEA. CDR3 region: CSVVRTNTEAFF. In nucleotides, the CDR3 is TGCAGCGTTGTTCGGACGAACACTGAAGCTTTCTTT. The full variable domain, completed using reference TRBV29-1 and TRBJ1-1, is SAVISQKPSRDICQRGTSLTIQCQVDSQVTMMFWYRQQPGQSLTLIATANQGSEATYESGFVIDKFPISRPNLTFSTLTVSNMSPEDSSIYLCSVVRTNTEAFFGQGTRLTVV.

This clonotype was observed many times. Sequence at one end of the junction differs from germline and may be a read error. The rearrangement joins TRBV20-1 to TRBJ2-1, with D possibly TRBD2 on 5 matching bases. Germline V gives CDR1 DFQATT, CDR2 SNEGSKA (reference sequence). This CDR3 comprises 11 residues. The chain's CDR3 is CSARAELEQFF. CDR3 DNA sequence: TGCAGTGCCAGAGCGGAGCTGGAGCAGTTCTTC.

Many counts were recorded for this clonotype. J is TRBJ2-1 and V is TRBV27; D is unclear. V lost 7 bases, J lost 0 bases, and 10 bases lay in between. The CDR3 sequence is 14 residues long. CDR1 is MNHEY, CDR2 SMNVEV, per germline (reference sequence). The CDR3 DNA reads TGTGCCAGCAATCGCGGCTACTCCTACAATGAGCAGTTCTTC. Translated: CASNRGYSYNEQFF.

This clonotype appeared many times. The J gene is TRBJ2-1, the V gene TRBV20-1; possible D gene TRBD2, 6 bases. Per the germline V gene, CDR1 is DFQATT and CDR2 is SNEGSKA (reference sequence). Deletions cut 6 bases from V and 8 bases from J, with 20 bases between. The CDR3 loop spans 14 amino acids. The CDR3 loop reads CSAGGGPYKDEQFF. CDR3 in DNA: TGCAGTGCCGGGGGTGGACCTTACAAGGATGAGCAGTTCTTC.

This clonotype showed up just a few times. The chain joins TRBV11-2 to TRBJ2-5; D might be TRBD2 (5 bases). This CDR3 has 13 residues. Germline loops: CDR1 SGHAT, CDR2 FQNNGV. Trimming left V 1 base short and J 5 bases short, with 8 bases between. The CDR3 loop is CASSLGGFETQYF. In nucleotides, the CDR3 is TGTGCCAGCAGCTTAGGCGGGTTTGAGACCCAGTACTTC.

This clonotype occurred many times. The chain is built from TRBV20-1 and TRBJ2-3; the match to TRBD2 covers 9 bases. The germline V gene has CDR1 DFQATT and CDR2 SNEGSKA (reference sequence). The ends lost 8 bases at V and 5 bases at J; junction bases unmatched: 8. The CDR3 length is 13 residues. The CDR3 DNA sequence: TGCAGTCAACTAGCGGGTTTGCTAGATACGCAGTATTTT. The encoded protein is CSQLAGLLDTQYF.

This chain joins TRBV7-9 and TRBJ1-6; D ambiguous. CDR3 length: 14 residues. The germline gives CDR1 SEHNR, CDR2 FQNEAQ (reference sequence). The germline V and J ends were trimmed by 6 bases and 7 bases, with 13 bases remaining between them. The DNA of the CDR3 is TGTGCCAGCAGTTTTACACCGGAGAATTCACCCCTCCACTTT. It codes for CASSFTPENSPLHF. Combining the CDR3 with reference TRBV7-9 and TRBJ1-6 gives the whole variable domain DTGVSQNPRHKITKRGQNVTFRCDPISEHNRLYWYRQTLGQGPEFLTYFQNEAQLEKSRLLSDRFSAERPKGSFSTLEIQRTEQGDSAMYLCASSFTPENSPLHFGNGTRLTVT.

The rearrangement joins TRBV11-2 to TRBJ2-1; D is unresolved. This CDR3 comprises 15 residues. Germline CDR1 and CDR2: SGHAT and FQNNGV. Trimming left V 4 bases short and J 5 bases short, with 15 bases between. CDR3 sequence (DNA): TGTGCCAGCAGCTCGCGACCAGGCCGGAACAATGAGCAGTTCTTC. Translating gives CASSSRPGRNNEQFF.